Listed below are T cell receptor beta chains from one sample, sequenced in a study of cytomegalovirus exposure and HLA in healthy donors. The repertoire was sequenced with immunoSEQ multiplex PCR; TCRdb's copy has only in-frame clones and lacks some. Among fewer than 75,000 clones listed, approximately 95% were seen once. What was sequenced was PBMCs. The receptors were sampled from a man between 18 and 35 years old in good health and CMV-seronegative. Each CDR3 is given without its conserved first and last residue. Clone size, where shown, is once, few, many, or a class for clones that have expanded.

V,J,size,CDR3
TRBV11-2,TRBJ1-2,-,ASSWGQGHYGYT
TRBV5-1,TRBJ1-6,-,ASSSGQGLSPLH
TRBV5-1,TRBJ1-1,-,ASSWDSLMNTEAF
TRBV7-3,TRBJ2-3,-,ASSLTSAYTDTQY
TRBV4-3,TRBJ1-2,-,ASSQDSYSGGGYT
TRBV6-1,TRBJ1-1,-,ASSGRGGVGTEAF
TRBV6-4,TRBJ2-1,-,ASSALGQGAEQF
TRBV6-6,TRBJ2-3,-,ASSYPQGARTDTQY
TRBV11-2,TRBJ1-2,once,ASSLGGGDYYGYT
TRBV4-1,TRBJ2-3,-,ASSLVWTQGADREGADTQY
TRBV7-9,TRBJ2-1,-,ASSRIRGTSSYNEQF
TRBV30,TRBJ1-5,-,AWSRQGTSNQPQH
TRBV4-1,TRBJ2-7,-,ASSSRQEAYEQY
TRBV7-3,TRBJ2-3,-,ASSSAGSDTQY
TRBV19,TRBJ2-1,once,ASSISRNPRDEQF
TRBV18,TRBJ2-2,-,ASSPKRTGGDTGELF
TRBV30,TRBJ2-5,-,ACGTSGGGTQY
TRBV29-1,TRBJ2-2,-,SVAFVETANTGELF
TRBV20-1,TRBJ1-1,-,SARVSTEAF
TRBV7-6,TRBJ2-7,-,ASSITTGSYEQY
TRBV5-4,TRBJ2-1,-,ASSLQSSYNEQF
TRBV25-1,TRBJ2-6,-,ASSVTGVGHVLT
TRBV13,TRBJ2-7,-,ASSQDSSYEQY
TRBV14,TRBJ1-1,-,ASSHLGGGSGTEAF
TRBV18,TRBJ1-1,-,ASSPVGTGNTEAF
TRBV9,TRBJ1-2,-,ASSGDDRGPRGYT
TRBV30,TRBJ1-1,-,AWSKQGNTEAF
TRBV5-4,TRBJ1-1,-,ASSPGTTILGEAF
TRBV9,TRBJ1-2,-,ASSAGAGHYGYT
TRBV7-6,TRBJ2-1,-,ASSLTGSSYNEQF
TRBV11-2,TRBJ2-1,-,ASGRAGGNEQF
TRBV7-9,TRBJ1-1,-,ASEGGGTEAF
TRBV12-5,TRBJ2-5,-,ASGEGTGGPQETQY
TRBV5-1,TRBJ2-2,once,ASSLTLGDTGELF
TRBV6-1,TRBJ1-6,-,ASSEFGGLNSPLH
TRBV2,TRBJ1-2,once,ASSEARGRGYGYT
TRBV9,TRBJ2-2,once,ASSVEASGSTGELF
TRBV7-9,TRBJ2-3,-,ASRRAGVDTQY
TRBV6-1,TRBJ1-6,-,ASSGQTGGYGSPLH
TRBV21-1,TRBJ1-5,-,ASSIGDQPQH
TRBV10-3,TRBJ2-3,-,AISDYRRGGGTDTQY
TRBV30,TRBJ1-4,-,AWRSPDRGVEKLF
TRBV18,TRBJ1-5,-,ASSGNAKQVNQPQH
TRBV29-1,TRBJ1-2,-,SVGGTDGYT